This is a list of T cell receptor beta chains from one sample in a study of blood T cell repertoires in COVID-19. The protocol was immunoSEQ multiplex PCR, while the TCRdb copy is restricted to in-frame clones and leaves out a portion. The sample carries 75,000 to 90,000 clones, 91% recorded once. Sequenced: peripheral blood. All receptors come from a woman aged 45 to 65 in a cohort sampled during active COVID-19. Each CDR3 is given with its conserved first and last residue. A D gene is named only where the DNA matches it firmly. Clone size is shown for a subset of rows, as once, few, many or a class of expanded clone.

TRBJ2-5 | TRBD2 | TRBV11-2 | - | CASSLVLGGGRPWETQYF
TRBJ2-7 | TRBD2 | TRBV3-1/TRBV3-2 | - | CASRTSGGSYEQYF
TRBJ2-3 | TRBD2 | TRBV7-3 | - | CASSFGPGTSGVSSTDTQYF
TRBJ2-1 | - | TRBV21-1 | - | CANAATRTGKHNEQFF
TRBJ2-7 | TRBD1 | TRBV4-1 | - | CASSQVAGQGLYEQYF
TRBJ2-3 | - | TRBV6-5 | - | CASSPGQFRTDTQYF
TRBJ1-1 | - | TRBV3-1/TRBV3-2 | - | CASSQPTGNTEAFF
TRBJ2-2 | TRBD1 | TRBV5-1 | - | CASSPGGSGTGGTGELFF
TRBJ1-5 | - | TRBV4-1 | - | CASSLDFNQPQHF
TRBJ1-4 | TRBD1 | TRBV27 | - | CASSLDGTGVGKLFF
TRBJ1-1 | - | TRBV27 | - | CASSLRAAKAGANTEAFF
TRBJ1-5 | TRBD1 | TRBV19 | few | CASSARGGRGYNQPQHF
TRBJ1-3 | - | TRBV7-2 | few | CASSSIGTPGNTIYF
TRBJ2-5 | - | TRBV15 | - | CATSRDRVGGIETQYF
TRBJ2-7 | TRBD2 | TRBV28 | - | CASSLGAGLYEQYF
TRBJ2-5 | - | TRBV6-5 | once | CASSYSSTRLLETQYF
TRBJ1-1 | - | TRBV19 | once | CASSIVGRRVAGNTEAFF
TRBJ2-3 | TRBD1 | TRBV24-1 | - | CATSDIPPGTGADTQYF
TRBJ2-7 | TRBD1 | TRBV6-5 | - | CASRPQGAWEQYF
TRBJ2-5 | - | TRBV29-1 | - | CSASGAAETQYF
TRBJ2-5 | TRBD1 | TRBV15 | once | CATSRNRGRETQYF
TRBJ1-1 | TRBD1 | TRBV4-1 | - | CASSQGGRGQIGNTEAFF
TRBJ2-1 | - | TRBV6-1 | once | CASSERYNEQFF
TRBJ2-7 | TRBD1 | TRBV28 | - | CASSQPGTGQYEQYF
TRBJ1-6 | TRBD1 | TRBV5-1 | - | CASSRGTGSPLHF
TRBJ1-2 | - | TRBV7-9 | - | CASSLRTDYGYTF
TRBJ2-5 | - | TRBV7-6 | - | CASSKTGLETQYF
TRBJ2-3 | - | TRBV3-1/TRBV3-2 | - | CASSPTGWSYTQYF
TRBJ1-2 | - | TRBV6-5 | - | CASRSWTDRGYTF
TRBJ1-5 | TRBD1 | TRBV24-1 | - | CATSGGTGFSNQPQHF
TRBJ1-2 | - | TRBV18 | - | CASSPRNRQDGYTF
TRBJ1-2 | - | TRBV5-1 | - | CASSLTATPSDYGYTF
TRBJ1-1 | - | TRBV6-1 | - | CASSDVAVGGTGAFF
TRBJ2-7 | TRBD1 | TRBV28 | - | CASSLSGTGQNEQYF
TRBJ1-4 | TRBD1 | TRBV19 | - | CASSIDLGTGSEKLFF
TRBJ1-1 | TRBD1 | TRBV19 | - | CASSIGRQGARGMNTEAFF
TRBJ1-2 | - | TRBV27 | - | CASSASANYGYTF
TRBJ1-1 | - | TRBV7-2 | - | CASSSPRTPGVDEAFF
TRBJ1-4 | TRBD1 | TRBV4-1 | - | CASSQSRTGNEKLFF
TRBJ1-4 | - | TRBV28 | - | CASSSGSTNEKLFF
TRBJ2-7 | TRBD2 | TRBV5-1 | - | CASSPSGSSYEQYF
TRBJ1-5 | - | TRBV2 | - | CASSEDREGQPQHF
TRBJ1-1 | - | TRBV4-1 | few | CASSQDRVNTEAFF
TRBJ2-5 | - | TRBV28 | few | CASSFYFQQETQYF
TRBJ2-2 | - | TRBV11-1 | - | CASSVRRGRAGELFF
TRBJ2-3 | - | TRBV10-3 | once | CAISGGSTDTQYF
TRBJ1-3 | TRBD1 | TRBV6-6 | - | CASSVQGGLAGNTIYF
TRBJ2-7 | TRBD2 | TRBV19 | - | CASSIDKTSGGVFYEQYF
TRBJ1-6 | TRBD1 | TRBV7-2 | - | CASSFGTASPLHF